This T cell receptor beta chain was found in a study of blood T cells in healthy people across ages. Next came a second PCR, run for about 6 to 11 cycles, which used a sample-barcoded 5' primer along with a J-beta primer mix. CDR3-containing paired-end reads numbering at least 2.5 million came from each sample. TCRdb re-analysed the 5' RACE reads in MiXCR, keeping a single row per CDR3 protein. The sample lists some 1.7 million distinct CDR3 sequences; approximately 28% were seen once. This CDR3 is built from 14 residues. The germline CDR1 and CDR2 sequences are KGHSH and LQKENI. The table lists this clonotype with a few counts.

The specimen sequenced was blood. This chain connects TRBV18 to TRBJ2-7; D ambiguous. TRBJ2-5 explains the end of the DNA better; the J call may be wrong. The receptor comes from a woman aged 25-40 years in good health. CDR3 residues: CASSPVELHETQYF. The CDR3 nucleotides are TGTGCCAGCTCACCGGTCGAGTTACATGAGACCCAGTACTTC.